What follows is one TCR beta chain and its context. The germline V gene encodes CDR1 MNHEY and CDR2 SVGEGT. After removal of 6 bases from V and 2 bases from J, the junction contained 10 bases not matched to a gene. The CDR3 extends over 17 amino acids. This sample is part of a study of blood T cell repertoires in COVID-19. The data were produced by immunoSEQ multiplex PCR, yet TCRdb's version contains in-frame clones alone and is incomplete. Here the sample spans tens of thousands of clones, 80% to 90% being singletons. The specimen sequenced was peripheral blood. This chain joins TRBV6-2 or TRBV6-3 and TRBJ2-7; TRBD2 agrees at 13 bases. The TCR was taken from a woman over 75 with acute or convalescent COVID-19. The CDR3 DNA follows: TGTGCCAGCAGCTCCCACGGACTAGCGGGGGATACCTACGAGCAGTACTTC. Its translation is CASSSHGLAGDTYEQYF.